This entry lists 8 T cell receptor beta chains sequenced from one sample in a study of blood T cell repertoires in COVID-19. Clones were sequenced by immunoSEQ multiplex PCR, and TCRdb holds only the in-frame ones, with some missing. The data show fewer than 250,000 clones, around 86% seen once. Sequencing input: PBMCs or T cells enriched from blood (not recorded which). The origin of the receptors is a man under 40 in a cohort exposed to, infected with or recovered from COVID-19 (not recorded which).

The CDR3, as DNA: TGTGCCAGCACTCCAGTCATGAACACTGAAGCTTTCTTT. This encodes CASTPVMNTEAFF. J is TRBJ1-1 and V is TRBV9; no clear D. The CDR3 totals 13 residues. V was trimmed by 6 bases and J by 0 bases, leaving 9 bases between them. The V gene's germline CDR1 is SGDLS and CDR2 YYNGEE.

J is TRBJ1-4 and V is TRBV19, with 7 bases aligning to TRBD1. Germline trimming cut 7 bases from V and 2 bases from J; bases unmatched to any gene: 4. CDR3 length: 14 amino acids. The germline V gene encodes CDR1 LNHDA and CDR2 SQIVND (reference sequence). CDR3 sequence: CASTVQGTNEKLFF. The CDR3 nucleotides are TGTGCCAGTACCGTACAGGGGACTAATGAAAAACTGTTTTTT. The full variable domain, in which reference TRBV19 and TRBJ1-4 provide the parts outside the CDR3, is DGGITQSPKYLFRKEGQNVTLSCEQNLNHDAMYWYRQDPGQGLRLIYYSQIVNDFQKGDIAEGYSVSREKKESFPLTVTSAQKNPTAFYLCASTVQGTNEKLFFGSGTQLSVL.

This clone was picked up one time. The rearrangement links TRBV6-1 to TRBJ2-7; D is perhaps TRBD1 (6 bases). CDR1 and CDR2 from the germline V gene are MNHNS and SASEGT. The CDR3 is 14 amino acids. V lost 3 bases, J lost 2 bases, and 11 bases lay in between. The CDR3 spells CASSDRGKTYEQYF. The CDR3 DNA follows: TGTGCCAGCAGTGATAGGGGGAAGACCTACGAGCAGTACTTC.

V is TRBV7-9 and J is TRBJ2-1; D may be TRBD1 (5 bases). CDR1 is SEHNR and CDR2 is FQNEAQ in the germline V gene (reference sequence). The CDR3 consists of 14 residues. V lost 11 bases, J lost 5 bases, and 19 bases lay in between. The CDR3 reads CAGDRGTEDNEQFF. The CDR3 DNA is TGTGCCGGGGATAGGGGCACTGAAGACAATGAGCAGTTCTTC.

The chain uses TRBV28 and TRBJ1-5; 8 bases fit TRBD1. This CDR3 is 18 amino acids long. CDR1 MDHEN and CDR2 SYDVKM come from the germline V gene. The V gene end was trimmed by 2 bases and the J gene end by 0 bases; junction bases not matched to a gene: 9. The CDR3 coding sequence is TGTGCCAGCAGTTTAAGGAGGACAGGGATAGTTAGCAATCAGCCCCAGCATTTT. This sequence encodes CASSLRRTGIVSNQPQHF.

V is TRBV5-1 and J is TRBJ2-7, with no clear D. The V gene's germline CDR1 is SGHRS and CDR2 YFSETQ. Trimming left V 2 bases short and J 2 bases short, with 11 bases between. The CDR3 is made up of 14 amino acids. In DNA form, the CDR3 reads TGCGCCAGCAGCTTCAAGCGCCAGACCTACGAGCAGTACTTC. Residues: CASSFKRQTYEQYF. Complete variable domain (other parts from reference TRBV5-1 and TRBJ2-7): KAGVTQTPRYLIKTRGQQVTLSCSPISGHRSVSWYQQTPGQGLQFLFEYFSETQRNKGNFPGRFSGRQFSNSRSEMNVSTLELGDSALYLCASSFKRQTYEQYFGPGTRLTVT.

The rearrangement uses TRBV7-8 and TRBJ2-5; possible D gene TRBD2, 6 bases. CDR3 length: 14 residues. Germline V gene lookup returns CDR1 SGHVS and CDR2 FQNEAQ. The V end lost 4 bases, the J end lost 5 bases, and 14 bases lay between the germline ends. CDR3 region: CASSSGLSGETQYF. CDR3 in DNA: TGTGCCAGCAGCTCGGGACTGTCCGGGGAGACCCAGTACTTC.

The chain joins TRBV11-2 to TRBJ2-7, with 14 positions matching TRBD2. V gave up 3 bases and J gave up 0 bases; unmatched junction bases: 4. In germline, CDR1 is SGHAT, CDR2 FQNNGV. The CDR3 is 17 amino acids. The CDR3 here is CASSLGTSGSYSYEQYF. CDR3 sequence (DNA): TGTGCCAGCAGCTTGGGGACTAGCGGGAGTTACTCCTACGAGCAGTACTTC. The full variable domain, rest sourced from reference TRBV11-2 and TRBJ2-7, is EAGVAQSPRYKIIEKRQSVAFWCNPISGHATLYWYQQILGQGPKLLIQFQNNGVVDDSQLPKDRFSAERLKGVDSTLKIQPAKLEDSAVYLCASSLGTSGSYSYEQYFGPGTRLTVT.